These T cell receptor beta chains were read from a single sample in a study of T cells in Graves' hyperthyroidism and ophthalmopathy. TCRdb re-derived calls from the multiplex PCR reads in MiXCR, one entry per CDR3 protein. The profile covers some 460,000 distinct CDR3 sequences, with approximately 14% appearing a single time and 13% to 15% taken by the ten largest. The sample comprised blood. All receptors come from a woman younger than 35 with Graves' hyperthyroidism. The CDR3 runs from the conserved cysteine through the conserved F or W. The order of the fields is J gene, clone size, D gene, V gene, CDR3 DNA, CDR3 protein. A D gene is named only where the DNA matches it firmly. Part of the rows lack a size; the others show once, few, many or a class for expanded clones.

J gene: TRBJ2-3
clone size: many
D gene: .
V gene: TRBV6-2/TRBV6-3
CDR3 DNA: TGTGCCAGCAGTTACTCGCTAATCACAGATACGCAGTATTTT
CDR3 protein: CASSYSLITDTQYF

J gene: TRBJ2-7
clone size: .
D gene: .
V gene: TRBV4-1
CDR3 DNA: TGCGCCAGCAGCCAAGATCCAAGCGGTCCCGGGAGCTCCTACGAGCAGTACTTC
CDR3 protein: CASSQDPSGPGSSYEQYF

J gene: TRBJ2-5
clone size: .
D gene: TRBD2
V gene: TRBV10-3
CDR3 DNA: TGTGCCACATCGACTCTAGCGGCCCAAGTGACCCAGTACTTC
CDR3 protein: CATSTLAAQVTQYF

J gene: TRBJ2-3
clone size: few
D gene: TRBD2
V gene: TRBV6-2/TRBV6-3
CDR3 DNA: TGTGCCAGCAGTTACGAGCGGGGTCCAGATACGCAGTATTTT
CDR3 protein: CASSYERGPDTQYF

J gene: TRBJ1-2
clone size: many
D gene: TRBD1
V gene: TRBV15
CDR3 DNA: TGTGCCACCAGCAGAGAAGTGGGACAGCACCTTCGCTACACCTTC
CDR3 protein: CATSREVGQHLRYTF

J gene: TRBJ2-5
clone size: many
D gene: .
V gene: TRBV2
CDR3 DNA: TGTGCCAGCAGGGAAGGGCCAGGGTACCAAGAGACCCAGTACTTC
CDR3 protein: CASREGPGYQETQYF

J gene: TRBJ1-4
clone size: many
D gene: .
V gene: TRBV10-3
CDR3 DNA: TGTGCCATCAGTGAGGACCGTTCAACTAATGAAAAACTGTTTTTT
CDR3 protein: CAISEDRSTNEKLFF

J gene: TRBJ1-3
clone size: .
D gene: .
V gene: TRBV24-1
CDR3 DNA: TGTGCCACCAGTGACCCGGGACCGCCGAGCACCATATATTTT
CDR3 protein: CATSDPGPPSTIYF

J gene: TRBJ1-1
clone size: many
D gene: .
V gene: TRBV3-1
CDR3 DNA: TGTGCCAGCAGCCTCGCCCAGTCTAACACTGAAGCTTTCTTT
CDR3 protein: CASSLAQSNTEAFF

J gene: TRBJ2-3
clone size: many
D gene: TRBD2
V gene: TRBV28
CDR3 DNA: TGTGCCAGCAGCCCTGAAGCGGGAGGGTATACAGATACGCAGTATTTT
CDR3 protein: CASSPEAGGYTDTQYF

J gene: TRBJ2-5
clone size: many
D gene: .
V gene: TRBV20-1
CDR3 DNA: TGCAGTGCTGGGGGTAGTCAGACCCAGTACTTC
CDR3 protein: CSAGGSQTQYF

J gene: TRBJ2-1
clone size: few
D gene: TRBD1
V gene: TRBV29-1
CDR3 DNA: TGCAGCGTTGTTGGCGGGGAGGACAGGGGGCTAGGAAATGAGCAGTTCTTC
CDR3 protein: CSVVGGEDRGLGNEQFF

J gene: TRBJ2-7
clone size: many
D gene: .
V gene: TRBV12-3/TRBV12-4
CDR3 DNA: TGTGCCAGCAGTTTAGGCCCGGGACTCTCCGAGCAGTACTTC
CDR3 protein: CASSLGPGLSEQYF

J gene: TRBJ1-1
clone size: many
D gene: .
V gene: TRBV10-3
CDR3 DNA: TGTGCCATCAGTGAGCGGCAGGGAAACACTGAAGCTTTCTTT
CDR3 protein: CAISERQGNTEAFF

J gene: TRBJ2-7
clone size: many
D gene: TRBD1
V gene: TRBV6-1
CDR3 DNA: TGTGCCAGCAGTATCAGGACAGGTTTTTCCTACGAGCAGTACTTC
CDR3 protein: CASSIRTGFSYEQYF

J gene: TRBJ2-1
clone size: many
D gene: .
V gene: TRBV12-3/TRBV12-4
CDR3 DNA: TGTGCCAGCAGTTTTATCAATGAGCAGTTCTTC
CDR3 protein: CASSFINEQFF

J gene: TRBJ2-7
clone size: few
D gene: .
V gene: TRBV9
CDR3 DNA: TGTGCCAGCAGCGAAGGACAGTTCGCCTACGAGCAGTACTTC
CDR3 protein: CASSEGQFAYEQYF

J gene: TRBJ2-1
clone size: few
D gene: .
V gene: TRBV20-1
CDR3 DNA: TGCAGTGCTTGGGGGGTGGGGGGAGGCTCCTACAATGAGCAGTTCTTC
CDR3 protein: CSAWGVGGGSYNEQFF

J gene: TRBJ2-2
clone size: few
D gene: .
V gene: TRBV4-1
CDR3 DNA: TGCGCCAGCAGCGGCCGGGCCAGATCGAACACCGGGGAGCTGTTTTTT
CDR3 protein: CASSGRARSNTGELFF

J gene: TRBJ1-5
clone size: many
D gene: .
V gene: TRBV2
CDR3 DNA: TGTGCCAGCAGTGGGGGGGCCGGCAATCAGCCCCAGCATTTT
CDR3 protein: CASSGGAGNQPQHF

J gene: TRBJ2-7
clone size: many
D gene: TRBD1
V gene: TRBV18
CDR3 DNA: TGTGCCAGCTCACCACCGGACAGGGGGAAGCAGTACTTC
CDR3 protein: CASSPPDRGKQYF

J gene: TRBJ2-7
clone size: many
D gene: TRBD2
V gene: TRBV7-8
CDR3 DNA: TGTGCCAGCAGCCCTTCCCGGGGGGTAACCTACGAGCAGTACTTC
CDR3 protein: CASSPSRGVTYEQYF

J gene: TRBJ1-3
clone size: many
D gene: .
V gene: TRBV28
CDR3 DNA: TGTGCCAGCAAGCTCGGGACGGCGAACTCTGGAAACACCATATATTTT
CDR3 protein: CASKLGTANSGNTIYF

J gene: TRBJ2-7
clone size: few
D gene: TRBD2
V gene: TRBV18
CDR3 DNA: TGTGCCAGCTCACCAGGTAGCGGGGGTTACGAGCAGTACTTC
CDR3 protein: CASSPGSGGYEQYF

J gene: TRBJ2-2
clone size: few
D gene: .
V gene: TRBV7-2
CDR3 DNA: TGTGCCAGCAGCTTACACGGCCAGGACACCGGGGAGCTGTTTTTT
CDR3 protein: CASSLHGQDTGELFF

J gene: TRBJ2-3
clone size: few
D gene: .
V gene: TRBV27
CDR3 DNA: TGTGCCAGCAGCAGGACAGATACCACAGATACGCAGTATTTT
CDR3 protein: CASSRTDTTDTQYF

J gene: TRBJ2-1
clone size: .
D gene: TRBD1
V gene: TRBV7-3
CDR3 DNA: TGTGCCAGCAGCTTGCGCAGGGGGCAAAGTGAGCAGTTCTTC
CDR3 protein: CASSLRRGQSEQFF

J gene: TRBJ2-3
clone size: .
D gene: TRBD2
V gene: TRBV7-6
CDR3 DNA: TGTGCCAGCAGCTCCGCCCCGGGAGGCCCCAGGACCACAGATACGCAGTATTTT
CDR3 protein: CASSSAPGGPRTTDTQYF

J gene: TRBJ2-2
clone size: .
D gene: TRBD2
V gene: TRBV11-3
CDR3 DNA: TGTGCCAGCAGCCCGACTAGCGGGGGGGCTGACACCGGGGAGCTGTTTTTT
CDR3 protein: CASSPTSGGADTGELFF

J gene: TRBJ1-5
clone size: many
D gene: .
V gene: TRBV6-1
CDR3 DNA: TGTGCCAGCAGGCCTTGGGGGGCAAATCAGCCCCAGCATTTT
CDR3 protein: CASRPWGANQPQHF

J gene: TRBJ1-4
clone size: .
D gene: .
V gene: TRBV2
CDR3 DNA: TGTGCCAGCAGTGACAGGTTTGAGGAAAAACTGTTTTTT
CDR3 protein: CASSDRFEEKLFF

J gene: TRBJ1-4
clone size: many
D gene: .
V gene: TRBV4-1
CDR3 DNA: TGCGCCAGCAGCCCCCGGGGGGGAGTTCGGGAAAAACTGTTTTTT
CDR3 protein: CASSPRGGVREKLFF

J gene: TRBJ2-1
clone size: .
D gene: TRBD1
V gene: TRBV15
CDR3 DNA: TGTGCCACCAGAACCGGGACAGACCATTACAATGAGCAGTTCTTC
CDR3 protein: CATRTGTDHYNEQFF

J gene: TRBJ2-3
clone size: many
D gene: .
V gene: TRBV3-1
CDR3 DNA: TGTGCCAGCAGCCAAGAAGGATCCCTCGCGGGATTAACAGATACGCAGTATTTT
CDR3 protein: CASSQEGSLAGLTDTQYF

J gene: TRBJ1-2
clone size: many
D gene: .
V gene: TRBV14
CDR3 DNA: TGTGCCAGCAGCCAAGCTAGAGGCGGCTACACCTTC
CDR3 protein: CASSQARGGYTF

J gene: TRBJ2-1
clone size: .
D gene: TRBD1
V gene: TRBV9
CDR3 DNA: TGTGCCAGCGCGAGAGAGGGACAGAGCTCCTACAATGAGCAGTTCTTC
CDR3 protein: CASAREGQSSYNEQFF

J gene: TRBJ2-3
clone size: many
D gene: .
V gene: TRBV2
CDR3 DNA: TGTGCCAGCAGTGGTCAAGGGGAAGATACGCAGTATTTT
CDR3 protein: CASSGQGEDTQYF

J gene: TRBJ1-6
clone size: many
D gene: .
V gene: TRBV28
CDR3 DNA: TGTGCCAGCAGTTTTGTGTCGGCCAGGGTCAATAATTCACCCCTCCACTTT
CDR3 protein: CASSFVSARVNNSPLHF

J gene: TRBJ1-1
clone size: few
D gene: .
V gene: TRBV4-1
CDR3 DNA: TGCGCCAGCAGCCAGCAGGCAGCCCCAAACACTGAAGCTTTCTTT
CDR3 protein: CASSQQAAPNTEAFF

J gene: TRBJ1-4
clone size: .
D gene: TRBD1
V gene: TRBV7-2
CDR3 DNA: TGTGCCAGCAGCCAGACAGGGGATAATGAAAAACTGTTTTTT
CDR3 protein: CASSQTGDNEKLFF